The T cell receptor beta chain under discussion was sequenced for a study of early T cells in non-severe SARS-CoV-2 infection. Study as a whole: Chains stayed unpaired after sequencing of bulk RNA from unsorted whole blood.

This CDR3 is built from 12 residues. Germline V lookup: CDR1 SGHAT, CDR2 FQDESV (reference sequence). With 4 bases removed from V and 2 bases from J, the gap between germline ends came to 6 bases. General observations from the study: Database matching using VDJdb favored anti-spike CD8 responses, with private and CD4 specificities left missing.

Individual cDNA molecules were tagged with unique molecular identifiers. In TCRdb, the 5' RACE reads were re-called with MiXCR into one record per CDR3 protein. The profile covers fewer than 30,000 distinct CDR3 sequences, with roughly 5.4% appearing a single time and around 4.5% taken by the ten largest. This clonotype was counted ten times or more. Its antigen is undetermined. This clonotype originated in an adult who was a healthcare worker with PCR-confirmed SARS-CoV-2 infection or an uninfected control (not recorded which). The rearrangement uses TRBV11-1 and TRBJ2-7; D unclear. What was sequenced was whole blood. The CDR3 protein is CASSSTPYEQYF. CDR3 nucleotide sequence: TGTGCCAGCAGCTCCACCCCCTACGAGCAGTACTTC.